These 19 T cell receptor beta chains originate from one sample sequenced in a study of beta chain features in type 1 diabetes. Since all of the isolated RNA was reverse transcribed, expressed TCRB transcripts were what got sequenced. Using immunoSEQ multiplex PCR, the repertoire was profiled, and TCRdb retains in-frame clones only, with some absent. The sample lists roughly 380,000 clones, less than 20% occurring once. Source material: naive CD4+ T cells from blood. Receptor source: a woman aged 18-29 years in good health.

The genes are TRBV4-3 and TRBJ1-1; D not certain. CDR1 and CDR2 (germline): LGHNA, YSLEER. The CDR3 loop spans 15 amino acids. V lost 0 bases to trimming and J lost 0 bases, with 8 bases between them. For the CDR3, the DNA is TGCGCCAGCAGCCAAGATCCAGGTATGAACACTGAAGCTTTCTTT. Translated: CASSQDPGMNTEAFF.

The gene calls are TRBV4-3 and TRBJ1-1, with D maybe TRBD1 (5 bases). This CDR3 has 13 residues. Germline V gene sequence: CDR1 LGHNA, CDR2 YSLEER. Trimming stripped 0 bases from V and 7 bases from J, with 9 bases between. The CDR3 loop reads CASSQDRQLEAFF. CDR3 DNA sequence: TGCGCCAGCAGCCAAGATCGACAGCTTGAAGCTTTCTTT.

This chain links TRBV7-9 with TRBJ2-5; no firm D call. Trimming removed 1 base at V and 0 bases at J, with 6 bases between. Germline CDR1 reads SEHNR; CDR2 reads FQNEAQ (reference sequence). The CDR3 is 14 amino acids. Here the CDR3 DNA reads TGTGCCAGCAGCTTAGGAGCACACCAAGAGACCCAGTACTTC. The encoded protein is CASSLGAHQETQYF.

The chain links TRBV7-9 to TRBJ2-3, with 10 bases fitting TRBD2. The germline CDR1 and CDR2 sequences are SEHNR and FQNEAQ (reference sequence). The CDR3 is 19 amino acids. V shed 4 bases, J shed 4 bases, and the junction held 17 bases outside the gene matches. The CDR3 DNA reads as TGTGCCAGCAGCTCCCCCCGGAGAGCGGGAGGGATCGGGGCAGATACGCAGTATTTT. This codes for CASSSPRRAGGIGADTQYF.

The J gene is TRBJ2-7, the V gene TRBV2; unclear D gene. Trimming left V 3 bases short and J 0 bases short, with 9 bases between. CDR1 and CDR2 (germline): SNHLY, FYNNEI. CDR3 length: 14 amino acids. CDR3 coding DNA: TGTGCCAGCAGTGAGAAGTGGAGCTCCTACGAGCAGTACTTC. Amino acids: CASSEKWSSYEQYF.

This clone was observed a few times. V is TRBV5-1 and J is TRBJ1-1; D gene unclear. The ends were cut back, 2 bases at V and 2 bases at J, with 7 bases in the middle. The CDR3 has 13 residues. In germline, CDR1 is SGHRS, CDR2 YFSETQ. Here the CDR3 DNA reads TGCGCCAGCAGCTTCGCGGTAAACACTGAAGCTTTCTTT. This sequence encodes CASSFAVNTEAFF.

In its sample, this clone was seen a few times. J is TRBJ1-1 and V is TRBV6-5; 7 bases are shared with TRBD1. After removal of 5 bases from V and 0 bases from J, the junction contained 6 bases not matched to a gene. This CDR3 has 15 residues. Germline-derived CDR1 and CDR2 are MNHEY and SVGAGI. The DNA for the CDR3 is TGTGCCAGCAGTAGAAGGACAGGAGTGAACACTGAAGCTTTCTTT. This translates into CASSRRTGVNTEAFF.

This clone has a handful of counts. The chain combines TRBV4-2 with TRBJ2-3; possibly TRBD2 for D (5 bases). Germline V lookup: CDR1 LGHNA, CDR2 YNFKEQ. Trimming stripped 0 bases from V and 9 bases from J, with 28 bases between. The CDR3 extends over 19 amino acids. The CDR3 sequence: CASSQDVGMSRAQRGTQYF. For the CDR3, the DNA is TGTGCCAGCAGCCAAGATGTTGGAATGAGTCGGGCGCAGAGAGGGACGCAGTATTTT.

For the CDR3, the DNA is TGTGCCTCCTTGTTCCGTTCGGGAGGGACCTATGGCTACACCTTC. Encoded protein: CASLFRSGGTYGYTF. The chain is built from TRBV5-6 and TRBJ1-2; a weak D match, TRBD1 (5 bases). The CDR3 sequence is 15 residues long. Germline loops: CDR1 SGHDT, CDR2 YYEEEE. Trimming shortened V by 10 bases and J by 4 bases, and 23 bases separated the two germline ends.

The chain has TRBV6-6 and TRBJ2-1; 7 nucleotides match TRBD1. From germline, CDR1 is MNHNY and CDR2 SVGAGI (reference sequence). The CDR3 contains 12 residues. Trimming took 11 bases from V and 5 from J; bases not matched to a gene: 6. CDR3 in DNA: TGTGCCGGTCGGACAGGACACAATGAGCAGTTCTTC. Residues: CAGRTGHNEQFF.

This clone turned up a few times. The junction departs from the called germline gene at one end, perhaps through a read error. The CDR3 DNA sequence: TGTGCTAGCAGCTTAAACCGGGCAGCGGGGGGCCGCGGGGAGCTGTTTTTT. It is translated as CASSLNRAAGGRGELFF. The chain couples TRBV7-7 to TRBJ2-2; 9 nucleotides agree with TRBD2. CDR1 is SSHAT and CDR2 is FNYEAQ in the germline V gene (reference sequence). The CDR3 is 17 amino acids.

The gene calls are TRBV19 and TRBJ2-7; TRBD1 is a possible D gene (5 bases). Germline CDR1 is LNHDA and CDR2 is SQIVND (reference sequence). This CDR3 has 15 amino acids. The V end was cut by 4 bases, the J end by 2 bases, with 15 bases between. The CDR3 nucleotides read TGTGCCAGTAGTACCTGGACACGCGCTACCTACGAGCAGTACTTC. Encoded protein: CASSTWTRATYEQYF.

The rearrangement links TRBV5-6 to TRBJ2-5; D may be TRBD2 (6 bases). The CDR3 is 13 amino acids. Germline lookup yields CDR1 SGHDT and CDR2 YYEEEE. V dropped 0 bases and J dropped 8 bases, with 11 bases sitting between them. The CDR3 nucleotides are TGTGCCAGCAGCTTGGCGGGAACTAGCACCCAGTACTTC. Translating gives CASSLAGTSTQYF. Combining the CDR3 with reference TRBV5-6 and TRBJ2-5 gives the whole variable domain DAGVTQSPTHLIKTRGQQVTLRCSPKSGHDTVSWYQQALGQGPQFIFQYYEEEERQRGNFPDRFSGHQFPNYSSELNVNALLLGDSALYLCASSLAGTSTQYFGPGTRLLVL.

The chain carries TRBV2 and TRBJ2-3; 10 positions agree with TRBD2. Germline V CDR1 and CDR2: SNHLY, FYNNEI. V was pared by 9 bases and J by 4 bases, with 7 bases of the junction left unmatched. CDR3 length: 14 amino acids. The CDR3 reads CASVLAGLADTQYF. CDR3 bases: TGTGCCAGTGTACTAGCGGGGCTTGCAGATACGCAGTATTTT. Filled out from reference TRBV2 and TRBJ2-3, the complete variable domain reads EPEVTQTPSHQVTQMGQEVILRCVPISNHLYFYWYRQILGQKVEFLVSFYNNEISEKSEIFDDQFSVERPDGSNFTLKIRSTKLEDSAMYFCASVLAGLADTQYFGPGTRLTVL.

There are a few counts of this clone. The chain carries TRBV25-1 and TRBJ2-2; TRBD2 is a possible D gene (5 bases). With 6 bases removed from V and 6 bases from J, the gap between germline ends came to 11 bases. Germline values: CDR1 MGHDK, CDR2 SYGVNS. The CDR3 is 13 residues long. The CDR3 sequence is CASSSLGAGELFF. The CDR3 DNA is TGTGCCAGCAGCTCACTCGGGGCCGGGGAGCTGTTTTTT.

The CDR3 DNA follows: TGTGCCTGGAGTGTACCACAGGGCACGACAGATACGCAGTATTTT. It translates to CAWSVPQGTTDTQYF. V usage is TRBV30 and J usage is TRBJ2-3, with D possibly matching TRBD1 (6 bases). V was trimmed by 0 bases and J by 3 bases, leaving 13 bases between them. Germline V gene sequence: CDR1 GTSNPN, CDR2 SVGIG (reference sequence). This CDR3 comprises 15 residues.

This clone was seen a few times. V is TRBV19 and J is TRBJ2-7; TRBD1 agrees at 9 bases. CDR1 and CDR2 (germline): LNHDA, SQIVND (reference sequence). The ends lost 1 base at V and 5 bases at J; junction bases unmatched: 12. CDR3 length: 17 residues. CDR3 in amino acids: CASSIVRDRELSNEQYF. The CDR3 nucleotides are TGTGCCAGTAGTATAGTCCGGGACAGGGAGTTATCGAACGAGCAGTACTTC. The full variable domain, with the rest looked up from reference TRBV19 and TRBJ2-7, is DGGITQSPKYLFRKEGQNVTLSCEQNLNHDAMYWYRQDPGQGLRLIYYSQIVNDFQKGDIAEGYSVSREKKESFPLTVTSAQKNPTAFYLCASSIVRDRELSNEQYFGPGTRLTVT.

In this sample, this clone turned up a few times. The chain has TRBV2 and TRBJ2-3, with 9 bases aligning to TRBD2. The CDR3 is made up of 14 amino acids. V shed 7 bases, J shed 8 bases, and the junction held 10 bases outside the gene matches. Per germline, CDR1 SNHLY and CDR2 FYNNEI. The CDR3 DNA sequence: TGTGCCAGCACAGCGGGGGGCCTAACGATTACGCAGTATTTT. Its translation is CASTAGGLTITQYF.

This clone was seen more than once but under ten times. V is TRBV10-3 and J is TRBJ2-1; TRBD1 aligns across 9 bases. In germline, CDR1 is ENHRY, CDR2 SYGVKD. V shed 5 bases, J shed 8 bases, and the junction held 10 bases outside the gene matches. CDR3 length: 15 amino acids. In nucleotides, the CDR3 is TGTGCCATCAGTCCCGGGACAGGGACCTGGGATGAGCAGTTCTTC. Translated: CAISPGTGTWDEQFF.